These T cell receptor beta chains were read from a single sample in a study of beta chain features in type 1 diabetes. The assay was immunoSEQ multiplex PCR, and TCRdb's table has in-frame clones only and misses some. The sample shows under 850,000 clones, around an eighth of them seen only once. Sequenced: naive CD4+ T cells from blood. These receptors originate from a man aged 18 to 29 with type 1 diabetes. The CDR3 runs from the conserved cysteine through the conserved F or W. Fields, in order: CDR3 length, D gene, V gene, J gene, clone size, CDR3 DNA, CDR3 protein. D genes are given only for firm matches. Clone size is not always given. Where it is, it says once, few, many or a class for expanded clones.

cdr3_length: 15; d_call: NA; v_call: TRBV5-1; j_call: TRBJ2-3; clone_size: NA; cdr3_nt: TGCGCCAGCAGCCAAACCGGAGGGCCGGGAGATACGCAGTATTTT; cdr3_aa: CASSQTGGPGDTQYF
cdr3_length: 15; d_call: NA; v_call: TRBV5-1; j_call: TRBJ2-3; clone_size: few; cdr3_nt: TGCGCCAGCAGCCGGTTCCCGGAGACAACAGATACGCAGTATTTT; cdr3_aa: CASSRFPETTDTQYF
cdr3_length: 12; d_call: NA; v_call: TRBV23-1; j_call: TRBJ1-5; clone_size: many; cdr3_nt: TGCGCCAGCAGCGAACACAGTCAGCCCCAGCATTTT; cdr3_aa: CASSEHSQPQHF
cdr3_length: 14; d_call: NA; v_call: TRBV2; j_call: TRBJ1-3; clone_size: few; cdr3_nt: TGTGCCAGCAGCGCAGGGATCTCTGGAAACACCATATATTTT; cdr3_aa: CASSAGISGNTIYF
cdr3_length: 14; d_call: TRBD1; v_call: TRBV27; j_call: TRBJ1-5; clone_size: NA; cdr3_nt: TGTGCCAGCAGTTGGGGGCAGGGGGATCAGCCCCAGCATTTT; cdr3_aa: CASSWGQGDQPQHF
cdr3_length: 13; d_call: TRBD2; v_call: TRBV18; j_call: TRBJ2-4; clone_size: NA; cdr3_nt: TGTGCCAGCTCACCACCGGGACTAGCAATTCAGTACTTC; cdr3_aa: CASSPPGLAIQYF
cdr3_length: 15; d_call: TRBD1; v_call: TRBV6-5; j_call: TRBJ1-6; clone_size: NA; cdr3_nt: TGTGCCAGCAGTTACCAGGGACAGGGAAGTTCACCCCTCCACTTT; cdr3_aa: CASSYQGQGSSPLHF
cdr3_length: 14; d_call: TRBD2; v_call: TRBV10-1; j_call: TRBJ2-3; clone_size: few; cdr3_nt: TGCGCCAGTCTCGCGGGGGGTGAGGGAGATACGCAGTATTTT; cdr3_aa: CASLAGGEGDTQYF
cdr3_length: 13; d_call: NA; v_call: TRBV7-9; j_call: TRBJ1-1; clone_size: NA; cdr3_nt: TGTGCCAGCAGCCAAGGTCTCAGGGGTGAAGCTTTCTTT; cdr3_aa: CASSQGLRGEAFF
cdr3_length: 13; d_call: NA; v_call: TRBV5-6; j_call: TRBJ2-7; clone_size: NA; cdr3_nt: TGTGCCAGCAGCACTACCTCGACAGGCGAGCAGTACTTC; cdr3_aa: CASSTTSTGEQYF
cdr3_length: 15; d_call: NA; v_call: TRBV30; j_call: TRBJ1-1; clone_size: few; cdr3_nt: TGTGCCTGGAAACAGGGCTTCGCCGGGAACACTGAAGCTTTCTTT; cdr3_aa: CAWKQGFAGNTEAFF
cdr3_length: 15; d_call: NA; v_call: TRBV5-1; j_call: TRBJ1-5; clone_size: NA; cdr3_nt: TGCGCCAGCAGCTTGGGGCAGGGGATCAATCAGCCCCAGCATTTT; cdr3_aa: CASSLGQGINQPQHF
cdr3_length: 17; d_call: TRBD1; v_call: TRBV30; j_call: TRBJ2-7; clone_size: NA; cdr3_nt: TGTGCCTGCCCCCGGGACAGGCCACCAAAGTTTTGCTACGAGCAGTACTTC; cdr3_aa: CACPRDRPPKFCYEQYF
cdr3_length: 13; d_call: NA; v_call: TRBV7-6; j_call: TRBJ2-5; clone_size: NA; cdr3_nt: TGTGCCAGCAGCTCCATGGACATTGAGACCCAGTACTTC; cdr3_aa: CASSSMDIETQYF
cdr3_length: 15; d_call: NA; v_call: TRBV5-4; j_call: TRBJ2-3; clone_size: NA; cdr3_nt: TGTGCCACCACGCCCAGACTGTCGAGCACAGATACGCAGTATTTT; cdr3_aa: CATTPRLSSTDTQYF
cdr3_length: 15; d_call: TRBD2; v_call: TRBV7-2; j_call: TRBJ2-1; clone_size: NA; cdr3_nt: TGTGCCAGCAGCCCCCGGGGGGGCTCCTACAATGAGCAGTTCTTC; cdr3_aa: CASSPRGGSYNEQFF
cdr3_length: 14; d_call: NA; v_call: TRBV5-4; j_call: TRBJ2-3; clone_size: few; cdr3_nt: TGTGCCAGCAGCTTGGTAGATGGCACAGATACGCAGTATTTT; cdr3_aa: CASSLVDGTDTQYF
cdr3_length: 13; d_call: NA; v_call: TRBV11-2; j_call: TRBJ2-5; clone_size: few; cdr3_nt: TGTGCCAGCAGCTTTGGAGAGCAAGAGACCCAGTACTTC; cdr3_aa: CASSFGEQETQYF
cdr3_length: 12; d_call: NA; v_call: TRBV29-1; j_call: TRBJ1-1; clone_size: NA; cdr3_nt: TGCAGCGTTGAAGCTCGAGCCACGGAAGCTTTCTTT; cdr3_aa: CSVEARATEAFF
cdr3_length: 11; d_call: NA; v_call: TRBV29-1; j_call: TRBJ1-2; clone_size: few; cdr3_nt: TGCAGCATGGAGTCTAACTATGGCTACACCTTC; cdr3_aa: CSMESNYGYTF
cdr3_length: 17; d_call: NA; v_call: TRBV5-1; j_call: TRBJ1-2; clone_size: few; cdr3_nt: TGCGCCAGCAGCTTGGATTCCCCGGGAGCACCCAGCTATGGCTACACCTTC; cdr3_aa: CASSLDSPGAPSYGYTF
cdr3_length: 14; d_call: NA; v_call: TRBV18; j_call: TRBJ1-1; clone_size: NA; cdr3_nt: TGTGCCAGCTCACCGACTTTGGACCACACTGAAGCTTTCTTT; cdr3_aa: CASSPTLDHTEAFF
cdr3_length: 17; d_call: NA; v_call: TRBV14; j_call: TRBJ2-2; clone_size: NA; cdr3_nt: TGTGCCAGCAGCCAACTAGGACACACTAGGAACACCGGGGAGCTGTTTTTT; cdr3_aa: CASSQLGHTRNTGELFF
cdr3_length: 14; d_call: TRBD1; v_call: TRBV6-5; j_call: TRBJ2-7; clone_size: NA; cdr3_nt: TGTGCCAGCAGTGACCGGGACAGGTCGGCCGAGCAGTACTTC; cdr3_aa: CASSDRDRSAEQYF
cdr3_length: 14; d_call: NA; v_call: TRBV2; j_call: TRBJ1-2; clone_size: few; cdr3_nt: TGTGCCAGCTCCCGAACAGGAGGGAACTATGGCTACACCTTC; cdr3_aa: CASSRTGGNYGYTF
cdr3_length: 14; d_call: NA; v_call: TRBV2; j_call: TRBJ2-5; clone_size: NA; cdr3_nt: TGTGCCAGCAGTGGGTCCGGACGGGAAGAGACCCAGTACTTC; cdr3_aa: CASSGSGREETQYF
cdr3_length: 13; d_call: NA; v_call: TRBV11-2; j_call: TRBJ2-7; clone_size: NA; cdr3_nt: TGTGCCAGCAGCTTAAGTACCCCCCTCGAGCAGTACTTC; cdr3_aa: CASSLSTPLEQYF
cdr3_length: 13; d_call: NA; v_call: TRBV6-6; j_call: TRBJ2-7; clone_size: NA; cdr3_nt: TGTGCCACCTTCGACAGGAACTCCTACGAGCAGTACTTC; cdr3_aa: CATFDRNSYEQYF
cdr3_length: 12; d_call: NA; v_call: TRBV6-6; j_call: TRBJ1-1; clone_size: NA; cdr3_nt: TGTGCCCTGCGGAACCGAGACACTGAAGCTTTCTTT; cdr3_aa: CALRNRDTEAFF
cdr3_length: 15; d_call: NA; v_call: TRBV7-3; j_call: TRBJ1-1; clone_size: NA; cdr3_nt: TGTGCCAGCAGCTTGTACAAGGGTCCGAACACTGAAGCTTTCTTT; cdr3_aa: CASSLYKGPNTEAFF
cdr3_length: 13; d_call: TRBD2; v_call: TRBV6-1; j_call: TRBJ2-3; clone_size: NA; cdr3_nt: TGTGCCGTAAGGGACGGGGGGACAGATACGCAGTATTTT; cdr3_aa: CAVRDGGTDTQYF
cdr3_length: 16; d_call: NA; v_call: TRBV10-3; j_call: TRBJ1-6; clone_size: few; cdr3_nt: TGTGCCATCAGTGAGTCCGGGCCCGGTGATTGGTCACCCCTCCACTTT; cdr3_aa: CAISESGPGDWSPLHF
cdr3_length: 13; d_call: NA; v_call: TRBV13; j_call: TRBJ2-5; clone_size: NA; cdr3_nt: TGTGCCAGCAGCAGGTCCGGCCAAGAGACCCAGTACTTC; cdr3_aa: CASSRSGQETQYF
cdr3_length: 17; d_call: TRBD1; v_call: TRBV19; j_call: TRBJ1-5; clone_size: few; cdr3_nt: TGTGCCAGTAGTATATATTCCGGGACAGGGGATTATCAGCCCCAGCATTTT; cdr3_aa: CASSIYSGTGDYQPQHF
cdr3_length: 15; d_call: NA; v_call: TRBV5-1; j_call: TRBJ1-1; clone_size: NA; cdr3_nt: TGCGCCAGCAGCTTGAATGTGGACCCAACTACTGAAGCTTTCTTT; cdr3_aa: CASSLNVDPTTEAFF
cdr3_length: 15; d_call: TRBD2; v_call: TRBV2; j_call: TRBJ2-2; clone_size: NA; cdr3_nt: TGTGCCAGCAGTGAAACTAGCGGGTGGTCCGGGGAGCTGTTTTTT; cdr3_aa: CASSETSGWSGELFF
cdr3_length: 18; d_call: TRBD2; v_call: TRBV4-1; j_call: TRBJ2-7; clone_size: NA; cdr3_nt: TGCGCCAGCAGCCAAACCCCCGCTCCGGGACTAGCGGCCTACGAGCAGTACTTC; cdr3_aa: CASSQTPAPGLAAYEQYF
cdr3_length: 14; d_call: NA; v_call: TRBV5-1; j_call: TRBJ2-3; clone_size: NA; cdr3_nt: TGCGCCAGCAGCGCGGGCCTCAACACAGATACGCAGTATTTT; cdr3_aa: CASSAGLNTDTQYF
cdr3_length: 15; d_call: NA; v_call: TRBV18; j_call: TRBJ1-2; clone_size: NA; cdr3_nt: TGTGCCAGCTCACCATTCAGCCAGTCCCATTATGGCTACACCTTC; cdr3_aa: CASSPFSQSHYGYTF
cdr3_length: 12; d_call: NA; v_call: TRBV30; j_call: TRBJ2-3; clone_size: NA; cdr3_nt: TGTGCCTGGAGTGCGTCCTCCCATACGCAGTATTTT; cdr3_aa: CAWSASSHTQYF
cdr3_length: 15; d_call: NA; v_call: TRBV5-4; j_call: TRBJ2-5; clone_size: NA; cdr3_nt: TGTGCCAGCAGCTTGTCCCAAATCCTCGGAGAGACCCAGTACTTC; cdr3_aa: CASSLSQILGETQYF
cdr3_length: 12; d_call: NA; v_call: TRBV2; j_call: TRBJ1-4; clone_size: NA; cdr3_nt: TGTGCCAGCACCGGGGCCGGCGAGGAACTGTTTTTT; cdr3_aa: CASTGAGEELFF
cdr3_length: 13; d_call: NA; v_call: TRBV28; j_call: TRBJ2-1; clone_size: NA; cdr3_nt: TGTGCCAGCAGCGAGAACCCCTACAATGAGCAGTTCTTC; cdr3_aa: CASSENPYNEQFF
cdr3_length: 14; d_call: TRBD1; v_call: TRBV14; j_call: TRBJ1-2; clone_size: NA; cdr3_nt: TGTGCCAGCAGCCACACCCGAACAGGGGATGGCTACACCTTC; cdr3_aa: CASSHTRTGDGYTF
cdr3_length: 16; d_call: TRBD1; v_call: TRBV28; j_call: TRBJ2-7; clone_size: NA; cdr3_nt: TGTGCCAGCAGTTCCGGACAGGCTCTCTTCTCCTACGAGCAGTACTTC; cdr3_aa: CASSSGQALFSYEQYF
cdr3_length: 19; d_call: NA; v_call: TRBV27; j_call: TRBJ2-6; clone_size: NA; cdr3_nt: TGTGCCAGCAGTTTAAGGGTTGGGTCGCCGGACTCTGGGGCCAACGTCCTGACTTTC; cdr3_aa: CASSLRVGSPDSGANVLTF
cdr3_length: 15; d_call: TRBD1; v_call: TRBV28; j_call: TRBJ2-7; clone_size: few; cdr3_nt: TGTGCCACCAAAACGACAGGGGATAGAATCTACGAGCAGTACTTC; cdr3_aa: CATKTTGDRIYEQYF
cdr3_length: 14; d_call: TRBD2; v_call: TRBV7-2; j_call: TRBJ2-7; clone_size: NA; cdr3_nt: TGTGCCAGCAGCCCGGGGGGTCTCCAAATCGAGCAGTACTTC; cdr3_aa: CASSPGGLQIEQYF
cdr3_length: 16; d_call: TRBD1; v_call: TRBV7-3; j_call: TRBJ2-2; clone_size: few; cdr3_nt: TGTGCCAGCAGCTTACGGGGACAGGGGAACACCGGGGAGCTGTTTTTT; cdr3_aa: CASSLRGQGNTGELFF
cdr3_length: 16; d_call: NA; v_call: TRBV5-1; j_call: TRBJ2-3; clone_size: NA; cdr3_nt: TGCGCCAGCAGCTTGGCCCCATCTACCTGGACAGATACGCAGTATTTT; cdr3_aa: CASSLAPSTWTDTQYF
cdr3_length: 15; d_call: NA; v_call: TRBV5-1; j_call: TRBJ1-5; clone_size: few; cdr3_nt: TGCGCCAGCAGCTTGGAAGGGCAGGGCAATCAGCCCCAGCATTTT; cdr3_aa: CASSLEGQGNQPQHF
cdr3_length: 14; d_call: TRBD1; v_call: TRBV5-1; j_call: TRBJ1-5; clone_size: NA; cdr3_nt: TGCGCCAGCAGCCCCGGGACAGGAGACCAGCCCCAGCATTTT; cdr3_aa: CASSPGTGDQPQHF
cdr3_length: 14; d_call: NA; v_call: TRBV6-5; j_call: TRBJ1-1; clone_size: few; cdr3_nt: TGTGCCAGCAGTTACTTTAATGTGAACACTGAAGCTTTCTTT; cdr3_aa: CASSYFNVNTEAFF
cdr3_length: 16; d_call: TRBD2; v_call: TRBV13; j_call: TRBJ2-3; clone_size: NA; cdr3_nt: TGTGCCAGCAGCTTAGGACTAGCGGGATTGTCAGATACGCAGTATTTT; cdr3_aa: CASSLGLAGLSDTQYF
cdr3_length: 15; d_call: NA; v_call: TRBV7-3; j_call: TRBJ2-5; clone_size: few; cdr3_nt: TGTGCCAGCAGCTTAACCCGGGGTCCGCCGGAGACCCAGTACTTC; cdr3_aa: CASSLTRGPPETQYF
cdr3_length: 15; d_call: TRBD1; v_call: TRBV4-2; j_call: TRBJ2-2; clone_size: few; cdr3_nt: TGTGCCAGCAGCCAAAGACAGGGCGACACCGGGGAGCTGTTTTTT; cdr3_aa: CASSQRQGDTGELFF
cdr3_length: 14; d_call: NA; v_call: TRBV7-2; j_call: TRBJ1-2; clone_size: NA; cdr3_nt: TGTGCCAGCAGCTTAGAGTTAGCTAACTATGGCTACACCTTC; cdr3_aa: CASSLELANYGYTF